This T cell receptor (beta chain) was obtained from a study of cytomegalovirus exposure and HLA in healthy donors. Study-wide results and caveats: The study designated some 180 TCR beta chains cytomegalovirus-associated.

Using immunoSEQ multiplex PCR, the repertoire was profiled, and TCRdb retains in-frame clones only, with some absent. The sample has fewer than 400,000 clones; approximately 85% are singletons. This clone has only one observation. Its antigen is unidentified. Germline V lookup: CDR1 SGHRS, CDR2 YFSETQ. The CDR3 has 15 amino acids. V shed 2 bases and J 5 bases; nucleotides not matched to a gene: 8. Sequencing was performed on PBMCs. The chain carries TRBV5-1 and TRBJ1-1, with TRBD1 identical over 8 bases. The sequence derives from a man aged 25-45 years in good health and CMV-seronegative. The CDR3 DNA follows: TGCGCCAGCAGCTTAACTAGTACAGGGGGAACTGAAGCTTTCTTT. Translated: CASSLTSTGGTEAFF. The full variable domain, completed using reference TRBV5-1 and TRBJ1-1, is KAGVTQTPRYLIKTRGQQVTLSCSPISGHRSVSWYQQTPGQGLQFLFEYFSETQRNKGNFPGRFSGRQFSNSRSEMNVSTLELGDSALYLCASSLTSTGGTEAFFGQGTRLTVV.